These 8 T cell receptor beta chains were all obtained from the same sample, sequenced in a study of human T cells and chemical hapten exposure. Indicated time point: patch test 1, 2 weeks after DPC sensitization. Treatment denoted: therapeutic diphenylcyclopropenone sensitization with weekly scalp DPC. TCRdb reprocessed the RACE reads via MiXCR and lists one record per CDR3 protein. The data contain over 95,000 distinct CDR3 sequences, around 11% of them singletons. The sample consisted of whole blood, taken in connection with sensitization to the hapten diphenylcyclopropenone (DPC). Source of these receptors: a middle-aged woman with alopecia areata. Some clones in this sample may be carry-over from other donors' samples.

This clonotype was counted between two and nine times. The chain combines TRBV20-1 with TRBJ2-1, with 16 bases matching TRBD2. Losses at the gene ends were 3 bases for V and 5 bases for J; bases not matched to a gene: 16. The CDR3 has 20 residues. Germline values: CDR1 DFQATT, CDR2 SNEGSKA (reference sequence). The CDR3 bases are TGCAGTGCTAGTGATAGGACCGGGACTAGCGGGAGGGCCGTGGACAATGAGCAGTTCTTC. This sequence encodes CSASDRTGTSGRAVDNEQFF.

This clonotype has a count of ten or more. The genes are TRBV3-1 and TRBJ1-5; D remains unclear. This CDR3 region has 15 residues. The V end was cut by 1 base, the J end by 5 bases, with 12 bases between. The germline V gene encodes CDR1 LGHDT and CDR2 YNNKEL (reference sequence). CDR3 residues: CASSQGWSMHQPQHF. The CDR3 DNA reads as TGTGCCAGCAGCCAAGGCTGGTCCATGCATCAGCCCCAGCATTTT. Supplemented by reference TRBV3-1 and TRBJ1-5, the full variable domain reads DTAVSQTPKYLVTQMGNDKSIKCEQNLGHDTMYWYKQDSKKFLKIMFSYNNKELIINETVPNRFSPKSPDKAHLNLHINSLELGDSAVYFCASSQGWSMHQPQHFGDGTRLSIL.

This clonotype came up many times. The chain recombines TRBV29-1 with TRBJ1-1; perhaps TRBD1 as D (6 bases). The CDR3 consists of 14 residues. V gave up 5 bases and J gave up 1 base, with 14 bases separating them. CDR1 SQVTM and CDR2 ANQGSEA come from the germline V gene. CDR3 DNA sequence: TGCAGCGTTTCAAGGAGCAGGGGGAACACTGAAGCTTTCTTT. Translating it yields CSVSRSRGNTEAFF.

This clonotype was counted between two and nine times. V and J are TRBV6-6 and TRBJ1-1, with D maybe TRBD1 (5 bases). Germline CDR1 is MNHNY and CDR2 is SVGAGI (reference sequence). Trimming shortened V by 7 bases and J by 3 bases, and 15 bases separated the two germline ends. The CDR3 runs to 14 residues. DNA for the CDR3: TGTGCCAGCACCCCCCGGGGGGTGGACACTGAAGCTTTCTTT. As protein: CASTPRGVDTEAFF.

V is TRBV28 and J is TRBJ1-1, with a tentative D call TRBD1 (5 bases). This CDR3 region has 12 residues. V dropped 2 bases and J dropped 7 bases, with 8 bases sitting between them. The germline V gene encodes CDR1 MDHEN and CDR2 SYDVKM. The DNA of the CDR3 is TGTGCCAGCAGTTTAGGGGGACGTGAAGCTTTCTTT. Amino acid sequence: CASSLGGREAFF.

This clonotype was counted between two and nine times. This chain uses TRBV29-1 with TRBJ2-3; 7 bases line up with TRBD2. The CDR3 extends over 15 amino acids. V gave up 6 bases and J gave up 6 bases; unmatched junction bases: 15. CDR1 and CDR2 from the germline V gene are SQVTM and ANQGSEA. The CDR3 loop reads CSVLELAAAGDTQYF. The CDR3 DNA reads as TGCAGCGTGCTAGAGCTAGCGGCGGCGGGGGATACGCAGTATTTT.

This clonotype showed up many times. The chain recombines TRBV7-6 with TRBJ2-1, with D perhaps matching TRBD1 (6 bases). V gave up 1 base and J gave up 4 bases, with 11 bases separating them. The CDR3 loop spans 15 amino acids. Germline CDR1 reads SGHVS; CDR2 reads FNYEAQ. The CDR3 region has the DNA TGTGCCAGCAGCTTAGGGACAGTACCGTACAATGAGCAGTTCTTC. Amino acid sequence: CASSLGTVPYNEQFF.

This clonotype was seen a handful of times. The V call is TRBV28, the J call TRBJ2-7, with D tentatively TRBD1 (6 bases). V lost 3 bases, J lost 2 bases, and 11 bases lay in between. The CDR3 is 14 residues long. Germline CDR1 and CDR2: MDHEN and SYDVKM. The CDR3 sequence: CASSLGDRTYEQYF. DNA for the CDR3: TGTGCCAGCAGTTTGGGTGACAGGACCTACGAGCAGTACTTC.